The clone carrying this T cell receptor (beta chain) was seen a few times. The antigen is undetermined. This sample is drawn from a study of regulatory T cells in long-lasting Graves disease. Findings and limits, study-wide: Shared public clonotypes totalled 2,741 in persistent patients, compared with about 930 in new patients.

Sequencing libraries for TCR beta were prepared with iRepertoire HTBI primers and Arm-PCR of CDR3 regions. Via MiXCR, TCRdb re-called the multiplex PCR reads, giving one row per CDR3 protein. The sample has around 500,000 distinct CDR3 sequences; approximately 12% are singletons. Described time point: newly diagnosed GD, antithyroid drugs for less than 3 months. PBMCs provided the RNA from which the TCR library was made. This sample was shared with a second study, whose subject was T cells in Graves' hyperthyroidism and ophthalmopathy. That work contributes: Hyperthyroidism in the patients, aged 18 to 65, was newly diagnosed and under 2 months in duration. Most clonotypes expanded in the thyroid (above 0.001) were also present in blood. The authors' 13 V-J model separated ophthalmopathy from stable hyperthyroidism.

Sequences were derived from peripheral blood mononuclear cells (PBMCs), sampled at new diagnosis, from a patient treated with antithyroid drugs. The receptor was derived from a man aged 30 to 45 with Graves disease.

The CDR3 nucleotides read TGCAGCGGAGGACTAGCGGGGGACTACAATGAGCAGTTCTTC. Amino acids: CSGGLAGDYNEQFF. This chain joins TRBV29-1 and TRBJ2-1; TRBD2 agrees at 13 bases. CDR3 length equals 14 residues. The V and J ends lost 7 bases and 3 bases, in that order; junction bases with no gene match: 3. CDR1 is SQVTM, CDR2 ANQGSEA, per germline.